The source of this TCR beta chain is a study of shared T cell receptors in the human thymus. The method was immunoSEQ multiplex PCR; TCRdb's version includes in-frame clones alone and lacks a portion of them. Among approximately 730,000 clones listed, roughly 85% were seen once. The V gene end was trimmed by 2 bases and the J gene end by 2 bases; junction bases not matched to a gene: 15. This CDR3 spans 17 amino acids. Germline CDR1 GTSNPN, CDR2 SVGIG (reference sequence). A further study also used this sample, focusing on human thymus T cells. That work adds: Donors consisted of healthy Finnish infants (having corrective surgery for congenital heart defects). The source of the thymus tissue was resections taken during corrective heart surgery. Use of V and J genes seemed skewed within the thymic and blood repertoires. There were highly overlapping thymic repertoires among unrelated individuals, as related research reported.

The TCR originated in a girl less than two years old with a congenital heart defect. What was sequenced was thymocytes. The chain combines TRBV30 with TRBJ2-7, with 7 bases that match TRBD2. The CDR3 DNA reads as TGTGCCTGGAGTCCCCGGGAGGTGCAACCCAGAGCCTACGAGCAGTACTTC. As protein: CAWSPREVQPRAYEQYF.